This entry concerns a single T cell receptor (beta chain). Its antigen is as yet unknown. This entry is derived from a study of T cell responses to AZD1222 COVID-19 vaccine. V was pared by 0 bases and J by 5 bases, with 5 bases between. CDR1 SGHRS and CDR2 YFSETQ come from the germline V gene. The length of the CDR3 is 12 residues. Overall study results and limits: The sample set comprised mostly white British donors with more females, and clonal diversity was possibly underestimated. Baseline seropositivity occurred in only 5 to 7 AZD1222 recipients. Spike-specific TCR repertoires showed rising breadth and depth after two AZD1222 doses.

Generated by immunoSEQ multiplex PCR, the TCRdb table keeps only in-frame clones and is missing some. The sample has about 180,000 clones; just over 90% are singletons. This chain uses TRBV5-1 with TRBJ1-1; D gene uncertain. The source was peripheral blood, collected on day 0 of AZD1222 vaccination. The origin of this receptor is an adult in good health. DNA of the CDR3: TGCGCCAGCAGCTTGGTAGGGACTGAAGCTTTCTTT. It encodes CASSLVGTEAFF.